The rows below give T cell receptor beta chains drawn from one sample of a study of T cell responses to AZD1222 COVID-19 vaccine. Generated by immunoSEQ multiplex PCR, the TCRdb table keeps only in-frame clones and is missing some. The sample contains roughly 180,000 clones, around 92% of which appear only once. The sample consisted of peripheral blood, taken 28 days after the second AZD1222 dose. These receptors all stem from an adult who received the AZD1222 COVID-19 vaccine. Each CDR3 is given with its conserved first and last residue. Each record gives: CDR3 protein, CDR3 DNA, V gene, D gene, J gene, clone size, CDR3 length. D genes are given only for firm matches. A row's size may be missing; if present it is once, few, many or a size class.

CDR3aa: CASSPQGGYYGYTF; CDR3nt: TGTGCCAGCAGTCCCCAGGGGGGTTACTATGGCTACACCTTC; v_gene: TRBV6-5; d_gene: TRBD1; j_gene: TRBJ1-2; abundance: once; len: 14
CDR3aa: CATGTEETQYF; CDR3nt: TGTGCCACCGGGACAGAAGAGACCCAGTACTTC; v_gene: TRBV15; d_gene: TRBD1; j_gene: TRBJ2-5; abundance: few; len: 11
CDR3aa: CASSHRGDYGYTF; CDR3nt: TGCGCCAGCAGCCATCGAGGTGACTATGGCTACACCTTC; v_gene: TRBV4-3; d_gene: .; j_gene: TRBJ1-2; abundance: .; len: 13
CDR3aa: CASSLTRETNHYNSPLHF; CDR3nt: TGTGCCAGCAGCTTGACCAGGGAAACAAACCACTATAATTCACCCCTCCACTTT; v_gene: TRBV5-6; d_gene: .; j_gene: TRBJ1-6; abundance: .; len: 18
CDR3aa: CASSLGGRTYEQYF; CDR3nt: TGTGCCAGCAGCTTGGGGGGCAGGACCTACGAGCAGTACTTC; v_gene: TRBV5-4; d_gene: .; j_gene: TRBJ2-7; abundance: .; len: 14
CDR3aa: CASSLAPQTGFLHF; CDR3nt: TGCGCCAGCAGCTTGGCCCCCCAGACAGGCTTCCTTCACTTC; v_gene: TRBV5-1; d_gene: .; j_gene: TRBJ2-7; abundance: .; len: 14
CDR3aa: CASSLDPGTGVYGYTF; CDR3nt: TGTGCCAGCAGCTTGGACCCCGGGACAGGAGTATATGGCTACACCTTC; v_gene: TRBV5-4; d_gene: TRBD1; j_gene: TRBJ1-2; abundance: .; len: 16
CDR3aa: CASSPSPGTGNYGYTF; CDR3nt: TGTGCCAGCAGCCCGAGTCCCGGGACGGGTAACTATGGCTACACCTTC; v_gene: TRBV3-1/TRBV3-2; d_gene: .; j_gene: TRBJ1-2; abundance: .; len: 16
CDR3aa: CASSQDWGPSNQPQHF; CDR3nt: TGTGCCAGCAGCCAAGATTGGGGTCCTAGCAATCAGCCCCAGCATTTT; v_gene: TRBV3-1/TRBV3-2; d_gene: .; j_gene: TRBJ1-5; abundance: .; len: 16
CDR3aa: CSARTNYEQYF; CDR3nt: TGCAGTGCTAGGACCAACTACGAGCAGTACTTC; v_gene: TRBV20-1; d_gene: .; j_gene: TRBJ2-7; abundance: .; len: 11
CDR3aa: CASSLRQGGTEAFF; CDR3nt: TGTGCCAGCAGCTTAAGGCAGGGCGGCACTGAAGCTTTCTTT; v_gene: TRBV7-3; d_gene: .; j_gene: TRBJ1-1; abundance: .; len: 14
CDR3aa: CASSPMTGRETQYF; CDR3nt: TGTGCCAGCAGCCCTATGACGGGTCGAGAGACCCAGTACTTC; v_gene: TRBV9; d_gene: .; j_gene: TRBJ2-5; abundance: .; len: 14
CDR3aa: CASRESGRDYGYTF; CDR3nt: TGTGCCAGCAGGGAAAGCGGAAGAGACTATGGCTACACCTTC; v_gene: TRBV2; d_gene: .; j_gene: TRBJ1-2; abundance: .; len: 14
CDR3aa: CASSITRGSEDTQYF; CDR3nt: TGTGCCAGTAGTATTACGCGGGGTAGCGAAGATACGCAGTATTTT; v_gene: TRBV19; d_gene: .; j_gene: TRBJ2-3; abundance: once; len: 15
CDR3aa: CSVEGGTEAFF; CDR3nt: TGCAGCGTCGAGGGGGGGACTGAAGCTTTCTTT; v_gene: TRBV29-1; d_gene: .; j_gene: TRBJ1-1; abundance: .; len: 11
CDR3aa: CASSQDRDGQAAGYTF; CDR3nt: TGCGCCAGCAGCCAAGATAGGGACGGGCAGGCTGCTGGCTACACCTTC; v_gene: TRBV4-1; d_gene: .; j_gene: TRBJ1-2; abundance: once; len: 16
CDR3aa: CSVANQTYGNYGYTF; CDR3nt: TGCAGCGTTGCAAACCAGACATACGGTAACTATGGCTACACCTTC; v_gene: TRBV29-1; d_gene: .; j_gene: TRBJ1-2; abundance: .; len: 15
CDR3aa: CASSPPGRMQFF; CDR3nt: TGTGCCAGCAGTCCGCCTGGGAGGATGCAGTTCTTC; v_gene: TRBV28; d_gene: .; j_gene: TRBJ2-1; abundance: .; len: 12
CDR3aa: CASSNLDRGSYEQYF; CDR3nt: TGTGCCAGTAGTAACCTGGACAGGGGAAGCTACGAGCAGTACTTC; v_gene: TRBV19; d_gene: TRBD1; j_gene: TRBJ2-7; abundance: .; len: 15
CDR3aa: CASRAAEQYF; CDR3nt: TGTGCCAGCAGGGCGGCGGAGCAGTACTTC; v_gene: TRBV2; d_gene: .; j_gene: TRBJ2-7; abundance: .; len: 10
CDR3aa: CASSAQRGYNEQFF; CDR3nt: TGTGCCAGCAGTGCCCAGCGGGGATACAATGAGCAGTTCTTC; v_gene: TRBV2; d_gene: TRBD2; j_gene: TRBJ2-1; abundance: .; len: 14
CDR3aa: CASSIRAPGMAGFQGYTF; CDR3nt: TGTGCCAGTAGTATACGGGCCCCGGGGATGGCGGGATTCCAGGGCTACACCTTC; v_gene: TRBV19; d_gene: .; j_gene: TRBJ1-2; abundance: once; len: 18
CDR3aa: CASSPLAGSPDTQYF; CDR3nt: TGTGCCAGCTCACCGCTAGCGGGCAGCCCAGATACGCAGTATTTT; v_gene: TRBV18; d_gene: TRBD2; j_gene: TRBJ2-3; abundance: .; len: 15
CDR3aa: CAISEPGTQQRNTIYF; CDR3nt: TGTGCCATCAGTGAACCCGGGACACAACAAAGAAACACCATATATTTT; v_gene: TRBV10-3; d_gene: .; j_gene: TRBJ1-3; abundance: .; len: 16
CDR3aa: CASSQDMEAGYTF; CDR3nt: TGTGCCAGCAGCCAAGACATGGAGGCTGGCTACACCTTC; v_gene: TRBV3-1/TRBV3-2; d_gene: .; j_gene: TRBJ1-2; abundance: .; len: 13
CDR3aa: CASSLADRVTEAFF; CDR3nt: TGTGCCAGCAGCTTAGCGGACAGGGTCACTGAAGCTTTCTTT; v_gene: TRBV7-9; d_gene: TRBD1; j_gene: TRBJ1-1; abundance: .; len: 14
CDR3aa: CASSPPTRGNEQFF; CDR3nt: TGTGCCAGCTCACCACCGACCCGCGGAAATGAGCAGTTCTTC; v_gene: TRBV18; d_gene: .; j_gene: TRBJ2-1; abundance: .; len: 14
CDR3aa: CASSQDTSGLSYEQYF; CDR3nt: TGTGCCAGCAGCCAAGATACTAGCGGGCTCTCCTACGAGCAGTACTTC; v_gene: TRBV4-2; d_gene: TRBD2; j_gene: TRBJ2-7; abundance: .; len: 16
CDR3aa: CASSRTGINYGYTF; CDR3nt: TGTGCCAGCAGTAGGACAGGTATAAACTATGGCTACACCTTC; v_gene: TRBV2; d_gene: TRBD1; j_gene: TRBJ1-2; abundance: .; len: 14
CDR3aa: CAISGGTGASYGYTF; CDR3nt: TGTGCCATCTCTGGGGGGACAGGGGCCAGCTATGGCTACACCTTC; v_gene: TRBV19; d_gene: TRBD1; j_gene: TRBJ1-2; abundance: .; len: 15
CDR3aa: CASSATGLLYGYTF; CDR3nt: TGTGCCAGCAGCGCCACAGGACTCCTCTATGGCTACACCTTC; v_gene: TRBV9; d_gene: .; j_gene: TRBJ1-2; abundance: once; len: 14
CDR3aa: CASSLWGQGARGRYEQYF; CDR3nt: TGTGCCAGCAGTTTATGGGGACAGGGGGCGCGGGGACGATACGAGCAGTACTTC; v_gene: TRBV27; d_gene: TRBD1; j_gene: TRBJ2-7; abundance: .; len: 18
CDR3aa: CASSDSNRDSIPTIYF; CDR3nt: TGTGCCAGCAGTGATAGTAACCGGGACAGTATTCCCACCATATATTTT; v_gene: TRBV6-1; d_gene: TRBD1; j_gene: TRBJ1-3; abundance: .; len: 16
CDR3aa: CATSRGTGWSANYGYTF; CDR3nt: TGTGCCACCAGCAGAGGGACAGGGTGGAGTGCTAACTATGGCTACACCTTC; v_gene: TRBV15; d_gene: TRBD1; j_gene: TRBJ1-2; abundance: .; len: 17
CDR3aa: CASRGPGQGRTEAFF; CDR3nt: TGTGCCTCAAGGGGGCCGGGACAGGGGCGTACTGAAGCTTTCTTT; v_gene: TRBV19; d_gene: TRBD1; j_gene: TRBJ1-1; abundance: .; len: 15
CDR3aa: CASSLSAGTVDYGYTF; CDR3nt: TGTGCCAGCAGCTTATCGGCAGGGACCGTCGACTATGGCTACACCTTC; v_gene: TRBV11-1; d_gene: .; j_gene: TRBJ1-2; abundance: few; len: 16
CDR3aa: CATSRDSGANVLTF; CDR3nt: TGTGCCACCAGCAGGGACTCTGGGGCCAACGTCCTGACTTTC; v_gene: TRBV15; d_gene: .; j_gene: TRBJ2-6; abundance: .; len: 14
CDR3aa: CASGPGGSSGNTIYF; CDR3nt: TGTGCTAGTGGTCCCGGGGGGTCCTCTGGAAACACCATATATTTT; v_gene: TRBV12-5; d_gene: .; j_gene: TRBJ1-3; abundance: .; len: 15
CDR3aa: CASSPAGVGPEAFF; CDR3nt: TGTGCCAGCAGTCCGGCGGGGGTTGGTCCTGAAGCTTTCTTT; v_gene: TRBV27; d_gene: .; j_gene: TRBJ1-1; abundance: .; len: 14
CDR3aa: CAWKISGGYTF; CDR3nt: TGTGCCTGGAAGATTTCGGGAGGCTACACCTTC; v_gene: TRBV30; d_gene: .; j_gene: TRBJ1-2; abundance: .; len: 11
CDR3aa: CASSLQDTGELFF; CDR3nt: TGTGCCAGCTCTCTTCAGGACACCGGGGAGCTGTTTTTT; v_gene: TRBV18; d_gene: .; j_gene: TRBJ2-2; abundance: .; len: 13
CDR3aa: CASSVGEGARSGNTIYF; CDR3nt: TGTGCCAGCAGCGTAGGAGAAGGGGCACGCTCTGGAAACACCATATATTTT; v_gene: TRBV9; d_gene: .; j_gene: TRBJ1-3; abundance: .; len: 17
CDR3aa: CASTSRAGENTF; CDR3nt: TGTGCCAGTACCTCACGCGCAGGAGAGAACACCTTC; v_gene: TRBV19; d_gene: .; j_gene: TRBJ1-2; abundance: .; len: 12